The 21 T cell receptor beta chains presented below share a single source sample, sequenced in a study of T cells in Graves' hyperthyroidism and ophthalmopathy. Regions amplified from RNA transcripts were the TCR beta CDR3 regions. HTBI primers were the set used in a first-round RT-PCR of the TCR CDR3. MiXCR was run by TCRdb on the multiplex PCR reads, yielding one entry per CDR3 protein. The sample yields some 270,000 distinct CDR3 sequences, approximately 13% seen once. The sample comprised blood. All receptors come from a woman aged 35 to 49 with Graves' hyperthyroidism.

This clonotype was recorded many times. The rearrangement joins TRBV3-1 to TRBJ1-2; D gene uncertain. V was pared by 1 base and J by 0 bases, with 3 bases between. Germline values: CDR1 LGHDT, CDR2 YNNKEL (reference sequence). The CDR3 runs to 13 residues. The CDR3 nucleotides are TGTGCCAGCAGCCAAGGAACTAACTATGGCTACACCTTC. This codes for CASSQGTNYGYTF.

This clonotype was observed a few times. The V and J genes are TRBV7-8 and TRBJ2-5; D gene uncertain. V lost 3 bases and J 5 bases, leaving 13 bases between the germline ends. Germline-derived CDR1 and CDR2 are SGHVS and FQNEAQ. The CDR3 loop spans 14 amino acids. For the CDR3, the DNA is TGTGCCAGCAGCTTTGTAGGGTTGGGGGAGACCCAGTACTTC. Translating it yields CASSFVGLGETQYF.

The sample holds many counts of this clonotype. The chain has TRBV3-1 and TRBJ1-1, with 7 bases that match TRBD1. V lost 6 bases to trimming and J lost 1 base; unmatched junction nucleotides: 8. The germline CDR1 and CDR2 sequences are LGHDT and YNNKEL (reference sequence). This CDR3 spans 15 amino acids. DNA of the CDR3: TGTGCCAGCAGAAACGAGGGACAGACGAACACTGAAGCTTTCTTT. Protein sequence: CASRNEGQTNTEAFF.

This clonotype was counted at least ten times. CDR3: CASSLGRGDQPQHF. The CDR3 nucleotides are TGTGCCAGCAGCTTAGGGAGGGGAGATCAGCCCCAGCATTTT. The chain is built from TRBV13 and TRBJ1-5; D is perhaps TRBD1 (5 bases). The V end was cut by 0 bases, the J end by 5 bases, with 8 bases between. The CDR3 runs to 14 residues. Germline loops: CDR1 PRHDT, CDR2 FYEKMQ (reference sequence).

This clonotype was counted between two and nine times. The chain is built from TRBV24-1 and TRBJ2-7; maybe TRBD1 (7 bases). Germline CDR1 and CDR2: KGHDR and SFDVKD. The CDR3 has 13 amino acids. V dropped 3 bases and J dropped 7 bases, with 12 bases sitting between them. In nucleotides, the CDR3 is TGTGCCACCAGTGATCTACAGGGGAGGGAGCAGTACTTC. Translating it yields CATSDLQGREQYF.

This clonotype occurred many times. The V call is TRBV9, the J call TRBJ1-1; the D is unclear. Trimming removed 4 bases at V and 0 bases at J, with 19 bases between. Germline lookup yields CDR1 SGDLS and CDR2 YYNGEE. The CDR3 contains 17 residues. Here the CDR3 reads CASSPHDQGSMNTEAFF. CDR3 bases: TGTGCCAGCAGCCCCCATGACCAAGGGTCCATGAACACTGAAGCTTTCTTT. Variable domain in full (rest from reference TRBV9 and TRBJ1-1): DSGVTQTPKHLITATGQRVTLRCSPRSGDLSVYWYQQSLDQGLQFLIQYYNGEERAKGNILERFSAQQFPDLHSELNLSSLELGDSALYFCASSPHDQGSMNTEAFFGQGTRLTVV.

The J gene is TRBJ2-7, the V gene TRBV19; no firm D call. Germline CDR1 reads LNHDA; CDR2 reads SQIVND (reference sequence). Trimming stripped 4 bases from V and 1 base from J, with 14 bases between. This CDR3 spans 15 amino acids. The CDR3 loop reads CASSTTTTWSYEQYF. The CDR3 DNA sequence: TGTGCCAGTAGTACCACCACAACCTGGTCCTACGAGCAGTACTTC.

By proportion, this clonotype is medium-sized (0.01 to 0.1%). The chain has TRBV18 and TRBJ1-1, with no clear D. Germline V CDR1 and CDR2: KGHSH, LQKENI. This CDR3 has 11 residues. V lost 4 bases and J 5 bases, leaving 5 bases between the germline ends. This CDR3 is CASSLTTEAFF. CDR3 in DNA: TGTGCCAGCTCACTGACGACTGAAGCTTTCTTT. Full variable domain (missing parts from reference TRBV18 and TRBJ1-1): NAGVMQNPRHLVRRRGQEARLRCSPMKGHSHVYWYRQLPEEGLKFMVYLQKENIIDESGMPKERFSAEFPKEGPSILRIQQVVRGDSAAYFCASSLTTEAFFGQGTRLTVV.

Here the CDR3 reads CSARLLSSTDTQYF. CDR3 nucleotide sequence: TGCAGTGCGCGACTCCTATCCAGCACAGATACGCAGTATTTT. The chain carries TRBV20-1 and TRBJ2-3; D call uncertain. Trimming removed 6 bases from V and 0 bases from J, with 13 bases in between. Germline V lookup: CDR1 DFQATT, CDR2 SNEGSKA (reference sequence). The CDR3 covers 14 residues.

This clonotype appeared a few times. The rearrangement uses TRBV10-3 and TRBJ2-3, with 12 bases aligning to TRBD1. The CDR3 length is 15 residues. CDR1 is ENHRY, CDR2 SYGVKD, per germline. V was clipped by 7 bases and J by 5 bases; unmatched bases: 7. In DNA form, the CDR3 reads TGTGCCATCAAAGGGACAGGGGGCGCATTAGATACGCAGTATTTT. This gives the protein CAIKGTGGALDTQYF.

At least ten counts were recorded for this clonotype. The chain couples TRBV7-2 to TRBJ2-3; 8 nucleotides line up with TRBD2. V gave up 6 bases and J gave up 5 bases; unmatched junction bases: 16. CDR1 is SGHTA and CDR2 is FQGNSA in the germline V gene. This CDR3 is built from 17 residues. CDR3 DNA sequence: TGTGCCAGCAGTTCACCCTGGGCAGCGGGAGCTGGAGATACGCAGTATTTT. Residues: CASSSPWAAGAGDTQYF.

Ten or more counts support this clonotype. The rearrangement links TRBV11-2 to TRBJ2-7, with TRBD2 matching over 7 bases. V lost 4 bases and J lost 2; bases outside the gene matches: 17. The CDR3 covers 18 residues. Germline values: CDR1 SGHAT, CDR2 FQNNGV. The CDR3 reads CASSSRYSEGGGTYEQYF. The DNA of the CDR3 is TGTGCCAGCAGCTCTCGTTATAGTGAGGGCGGGGGTACCTACGAGCAGTACTTC.

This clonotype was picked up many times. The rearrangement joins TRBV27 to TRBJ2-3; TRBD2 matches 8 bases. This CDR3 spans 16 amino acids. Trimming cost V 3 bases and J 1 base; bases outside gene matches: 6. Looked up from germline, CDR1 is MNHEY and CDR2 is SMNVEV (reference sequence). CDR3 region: CASSFISGRGTDTQYF. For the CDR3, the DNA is TGTGCCAGCAGTTTTATAAGCGGGAGAGGCACAGATACGCAGTATTTT.

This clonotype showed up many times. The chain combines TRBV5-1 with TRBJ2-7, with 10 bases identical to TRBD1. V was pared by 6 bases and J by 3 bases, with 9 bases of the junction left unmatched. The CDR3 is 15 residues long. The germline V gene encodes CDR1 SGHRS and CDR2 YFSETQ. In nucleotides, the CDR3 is TGCGCCAGCACCGCCGGACAGGGGGGTTTCTACGAGCAGTACTTC. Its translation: CASTAGQGGFYEQYF.

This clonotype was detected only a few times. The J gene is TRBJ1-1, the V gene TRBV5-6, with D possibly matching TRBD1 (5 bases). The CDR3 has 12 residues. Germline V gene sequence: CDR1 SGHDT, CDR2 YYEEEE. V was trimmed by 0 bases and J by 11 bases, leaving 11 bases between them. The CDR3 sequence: CASSLGQGGAFF. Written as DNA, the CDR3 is TGTGCCAGCAGCTTGGGGCAGGGTGGGGCTTTCTTT.

The DNA for the CDR3 is TGTGCTAGTGGTTTGGGGGGGTACCAAGAGACCCAGTACTTC. Translated: CASGLGGYQETQYF. V usage is TRBV12-5 and J usage is TRBJ2-5; D may correspond to TRBD1 or TRBD2 (5 bases each). V lost 1 base to trimming and J lost 0 bases, with 6 bases between them. The V gene's germline CDR1 is LGHNT and CDR2 FRNRAP. The CDR3 is 14 amino acids.

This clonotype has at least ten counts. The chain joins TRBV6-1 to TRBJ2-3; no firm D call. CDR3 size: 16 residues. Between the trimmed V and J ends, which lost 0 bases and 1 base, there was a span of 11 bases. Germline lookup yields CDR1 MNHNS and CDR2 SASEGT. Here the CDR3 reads CASSEAWSARTDTQYF. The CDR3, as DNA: TGTGCCAGCAGTGAAGCGTGGTCCGCTCGCACAGATACGCAGTATTTT.

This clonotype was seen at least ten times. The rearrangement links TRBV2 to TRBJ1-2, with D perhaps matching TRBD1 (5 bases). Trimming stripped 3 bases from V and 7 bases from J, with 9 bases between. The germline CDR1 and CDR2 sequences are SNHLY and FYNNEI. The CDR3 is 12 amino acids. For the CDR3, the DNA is TGTGCCAGCAGTGAGGGGGGGACTGGCTACACCTTC. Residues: CASSEGGTGYTF. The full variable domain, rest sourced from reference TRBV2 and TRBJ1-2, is EPEVTQTPSHQVTQMGQEVILRCVPISNHLYFYWYRQILGQKVEFLVSFYNNEISEKSEIFDDQFSVERPDGSNFTLKIRSTKLEDSAMYFCASSEGGTGYTFGSGTRLTVV.

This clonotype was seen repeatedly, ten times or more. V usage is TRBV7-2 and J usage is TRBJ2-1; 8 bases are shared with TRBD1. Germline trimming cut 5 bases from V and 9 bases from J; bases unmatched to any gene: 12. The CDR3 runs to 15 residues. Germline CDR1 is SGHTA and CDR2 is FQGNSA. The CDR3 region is CASSLRGRVGSEQFF. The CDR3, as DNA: TGTGCCAGCAGCCTCAGGGGGCGCGTTGGGAGTGAGCAGTTCTTC.

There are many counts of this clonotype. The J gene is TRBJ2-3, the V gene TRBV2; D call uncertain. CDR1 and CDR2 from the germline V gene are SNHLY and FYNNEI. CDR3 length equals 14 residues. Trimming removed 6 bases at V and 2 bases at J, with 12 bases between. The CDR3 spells CASRPALYTDTQYF. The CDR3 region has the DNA TGTGCCAGCAGACCTGCCCTGTACACAGATACGCAGTATTTT.

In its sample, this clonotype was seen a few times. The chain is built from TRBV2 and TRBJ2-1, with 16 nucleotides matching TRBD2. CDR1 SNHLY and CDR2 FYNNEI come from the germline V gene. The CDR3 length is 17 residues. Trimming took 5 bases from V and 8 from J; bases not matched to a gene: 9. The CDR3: CASSRGLAGGGGDEQFF. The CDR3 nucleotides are TGTGCCAGCAGTAGGGGACTAGCGGGAGGGGGAGGCGATGAGCAGTTCTTC. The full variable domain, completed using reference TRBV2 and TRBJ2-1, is EPEVTQTPSHQVTQMGQEVILRCVPISNHLYFYWYRQILGQKVEFLVSFYNNEISEKSEIFDDQFSVERPDGSNFTLKIRSTKLEDSAMYFCASSRGLAGGGGDEQFFGPGTRLTVL.